This T cell receptor beta chain was obtained from a study of blood T cell repertoires in COVID-19. Trimming at V came to 5 bases and at J to 2 bases, leaving 19 bases not matched to a gene. The CDR3 covers 19 residues. In its sample, this clone was seen a few times. Using immunoSEQ multiplex PCR, the repertoire was profiled, and TCRdb retains in-frame clones only, with some absent. The sample lists 4,500 to 5,000 clones, around 80% occurring once. This clonotype was obtained from a man aged 70 or older with active COVID-19. This sequence joins TRBV23-1 and TRBJ2-3; 7 positions agree with TRBD2. TRBV23-1 is sorted into the ORF group, with uncertain function. Material for sequencing was peripheral blood. This CDR3 is CASSINRRKAGWHTDTQYF. The CDR3 DNA sequence: TGCGCCAGCAGTATAAACAGGAGGAAAGCGGGGTGGCACACAGATACGCAGTATTTT.